This T cell receptor beta chain comes out of a study of blood T cell repertoires in COVID-19. The CDR3 has 13 residues. The V gene lost 5 bases and the J gene lost 1 base, with 11 bases spanning the gap. Germline loops: CDR1 SQVTM, CDR2 ANQGSEA. Some clones are missing from TCRdb's copy, which holds only in-frame ones; the method was immunoSEQ multiplex PCR. The table lists hundreds of thousands of clones, approximately 90% of them singletons, with around 1.7% in the top ten. This clonotype originated in a man aged 40-49 years who had recovered from COVID-19. Sequencing was carried out using PBMCs or T cells enriched from blood (not recorded which). The V and J genes are TRBV29-1 and TRBJ1-1; D remains ambiguous. CDR3: CSVHRHPNTEAFF. The CDR3 bases are TGCAGCGTTCACCGACACCCGAACACTGAAGCTTTCTTT.